This TCR beta chain is drawn from a study of vaccination and CD4 T cells after COVID-19. Turning to this clonotype: Antigen: not known.

Trimming removed 2 bases at V and 0 bases at J, with 19 bases between. The CDR3 covers 18 residues. CDR1 and CDR2 from the germline V gene are SGHKS and YYEKEE (reference sequence). CD4+ T cells that had been cultured provided DNA sequenced with the Oncomine TCR Beta short-read assay. The source of extracted genomic DNA was cultured CD4+ T cells. TCRdb re-called the PCR reads through MiXCR, storing one row per CDR3 protein. This sample carries about 8,000 distinct CDR3 sequences, about half of them seen once, and the ten largest clones take 30% to 40%. Study outcomes and limitations: Among reactive clones from convalescent patients, a median roughly 85% appeared only post-vaccination.

The treatment was: approximately nine-day PBMC culture with coronavirus spike peptide pools or control peptides (ViraFEST assay). Sequencing was done on a sample of CD4+ T cells from blood, cultured in vitro. The TCR comes from a human donor who had recovered from COVID-19. The V call is TRBV5-5, the J call TRBJ2-3; D is perhaps TRBD1 or TRBD2 (5 bases each). The CDR3 protein is CASSFRARTGRSTDTQYF. CDR3 sequence (DNA): TGTGCCAGCAGCTTCCGTGCTCGTACGGGGCGAAGCACAGATACGCAGTATTTT.